Listed below are T cell receptor beta chains from one sample, sequenced in a study of T cells in Graves' hyperthyroidism and ophthalmopathy. Each CDR3 protein is one row after TCRdb ran MiXCR on the multiplex PCR reads. Counted here are 250,000 to 300,000 distinct CDR3 sequences, about 16% occurring once; the ten biggest clones make up over 30%. Sequenced input: blood. These receptors were obtained from a woman aged 50 to 65 with Graves' hyperthyroidism that later progressed to Graves' ophthalmopathy. The CDR3 runs from the conserved cysteine through the conserved F or W. A D gene is named only where the DNA matches it firmly. For some rows the clone size is stated as once, few or many, or as a class when expanded; others skip it.

size	D	V	J	DNA	CDR3
NA	NA	TRBV7-9	TRBJ1-2	TGTGCCAGCAGGCCCGGTGGAGAAGTATATGGCTACACCTTC	CASRPGGEVYGYTF
many	NA	TRBV24-1	TRBJ2-1	TGTGCCACGGCATCCGCACTTTCCTACAATGAGCAGTTCTTC	CATASALSYNEQFF
many	NA	TRBV6-4	TRBJ2-2	TGTGCCAGCAGTGAGGGAGCCCACGGGGAGCTGTTTTTT	CASSEGAHGELFF
few	TRBD1	TRBV29-1	TRBJ1-2	TGCAGCGCCCTCGACAGGGGATATGGCTACACCTTC	CSALDRGYGYTF
many	TRBD1	TRBV7-8	TRBJ2-5	TGTGCCAGCAGCCAAGACTACAGGGGGCTGGTGGAGACCCAGTACTTC	CASSQDYRGLVETQYF
many	TRBD2	TRBV7-3	TRBJ2-3	TGTGCCAGCAGCTTGAGCGGGATTGACACAGATACGCAGTATTTT	CASSLSGIDTDTQYF
many	TRBD1	TRBV2	TRBJ1-1	TGTGCCAGCAGTGGAGGACAGGGTTGGAACACTGAAGCTTTCTTT	CASSGGQGWNTEAFF
NA	NA	TRBV28	TRBJ1-3	TGTGCCAGCAGTTTATACCAGGTACTCTCTGGAAACACCATATATTTT	CASSLYQVLSGNTIYF
NA	TRBD1	TRBV7-9	TRBJ2-1	TGTGCCAGCAGCTTACCAGGGGGCCCTGCTGAGCAGTTCTTC	CASSLPGGPAEQFF
many	TRBD1	TRBV6-1	TRBJ1-2	TGTGCCAGCAGTCCCAACAGGGGTTCTAACTATGGCTACACCTTC	CASSPNRGSNYGYTF
few	NA	TRBV3-1	TRBJ2-1	TGTGCCAGCAGCCAGAGACTAGGGGGCCTCTCCTACAATGAGCAGTTCTTC	CASSQRLGGLSYNEQFF
NA	TRBD2	TRBV18	TRBJ2-7	TGTGCCAGCTCCGGGTCAGCGGGAATGGGCCCTTCGAACGAGCAGTACTTC	CASSGSAGMGPSNEQYF
many	NA	TRBV27	TRBJ2-1	TGTGCCAGCGGCACCTTCGGCGGGGCCTACAATGAGCAGTTCTTC	CASGTFGGAYNEQFF
NA	NA	TRBV19	TRBJ1-1	TGTGCCAGTACCAGGAAGAGTGGTATGAACACTGAAGCTTTCTTT	CASTRKSGMNTEAFF